Listed here is a single TCR beta chain. Unique molecular identifiers were built into the TCRbeta library. Each CDR3 protein is one row after TCRdb ran MiXCR on the PCR reads. The sample lists 250,000 to 300,000 distinct CDR3 sequences; almost 10% were seen once. This CDR3 spans 13 amino acids. V lost 6 bases, J lost 2 bases, and 5 bases stayed unmatched. Germline CDR1 and CDR2: DFQATT and SNEGSKA (reference sequence). The data originate from a study of T-cell reconstitution after alpha-beta-depleted transplantation in children. The chain is built from TRBV20-1 and TRBJ2-3; 7 bases are a match to TRBD2. The source is a human donor who donated a stem cell graft to a child with SCID. The sample here was PBMCs from the stem cell graft donor, taken from the stem cell graft. The CDR3 region is CSALAGVTDTQYF. The CDR3 DNA follows: TGCAGTGCCCTGGCGGGGGTCACAGATACGCAGTATTTT.